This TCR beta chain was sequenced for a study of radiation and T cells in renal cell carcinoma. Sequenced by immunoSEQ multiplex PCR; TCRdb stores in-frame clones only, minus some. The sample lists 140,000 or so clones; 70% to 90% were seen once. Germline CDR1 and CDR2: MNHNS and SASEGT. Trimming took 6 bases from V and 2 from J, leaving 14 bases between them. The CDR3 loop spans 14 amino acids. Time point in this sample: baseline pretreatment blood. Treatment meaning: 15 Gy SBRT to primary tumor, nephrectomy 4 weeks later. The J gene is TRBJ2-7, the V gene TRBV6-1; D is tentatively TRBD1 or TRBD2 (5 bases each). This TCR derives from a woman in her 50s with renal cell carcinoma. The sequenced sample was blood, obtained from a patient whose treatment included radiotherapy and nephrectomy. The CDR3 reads CASSRWGTAYEQYF. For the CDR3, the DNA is TGTGCCAGCAGCAGGTGGGGGACGGCCTACGAGCAGTACTTC.